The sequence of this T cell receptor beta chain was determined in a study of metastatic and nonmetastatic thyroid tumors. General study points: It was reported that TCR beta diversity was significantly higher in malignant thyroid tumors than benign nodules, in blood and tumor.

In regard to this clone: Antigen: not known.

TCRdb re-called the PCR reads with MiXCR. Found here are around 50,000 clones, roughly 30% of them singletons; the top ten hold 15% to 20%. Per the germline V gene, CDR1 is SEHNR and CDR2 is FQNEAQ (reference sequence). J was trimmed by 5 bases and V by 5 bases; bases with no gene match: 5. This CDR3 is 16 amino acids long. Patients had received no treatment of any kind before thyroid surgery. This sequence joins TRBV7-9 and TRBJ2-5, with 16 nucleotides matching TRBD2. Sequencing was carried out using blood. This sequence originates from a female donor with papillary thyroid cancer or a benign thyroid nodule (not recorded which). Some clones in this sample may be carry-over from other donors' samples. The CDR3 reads CASSSGTSGRVETQYF. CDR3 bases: TGTGCCAGCAGCAGCGGGACTAGCGGGAGGGTGGAGACCCAGTACTTC. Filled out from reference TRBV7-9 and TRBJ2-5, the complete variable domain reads DTGVSQNPRHKITKRGQNVTFRCDPISEHNRLYWYRQTLGQGPEFLTYFQNEAQLEKSRLLSDRFSAERPKGSFSTLEIQRTEQGDSAMYLCASSSGTSGRVETQYFGPGTRLLVL.